These 9 T cell receptor beta chains were sequenced from one sample in a study of cytomegalovirus exposure and HLA in healthy donors. Both 60 Vbeta primers and 13 Jbeta primers went into the PCR. Only in-frame clones appear in the TCRdb table, and some are missing; sequencing was by immunoSEQ multiplex PCR. This sample lists under 40,000 clones; its ten largest clones have 4.5% to 6%. Sequenced material: PBMCs. The receptor source for this set is a female donor in good health and CMV-seronegative.

The chain combines TRBV2 with TRBJ1-1, with 9 bases that match TRBD1. V lost 7 bases, J lost 0 bases, and 6 bases stayed unmatched. The length of the CDR3 is 15 residues. Germline values: CDR1 SNHLY, CDR2 FYNNEI. The DNA of the CDR3 is TGTGCCAGCACCCGGACAGGGGTTGTGAACACTGAAGCTTTCTTT. Translated: CASTRTGVVNTEAFF.

V and J are TRBV2 and TRBJ2-2; D might be TRBD2 (5 bases). The CDR3 extends over 15 amino acids. Germline loops: CDR1 SNHLY, CDR2 FYNNEI. The germline V and J ends were trimmed by 4 bases and 0 bases, with 9 bases remaining between them. In DNA form, the CDR3 reads TGTGCCAGCAGTGTGGAGGTTCCGAACACCGGGGAGCTGTTTTTT. Amino acids: CASSVEVPNTGELFF. The entire variable domain, with the rest obtained from reference TRBV2 and TRBJ2-2, is as follows: EPEVTQTPSHQVTQMGQEVILRCVPISNHLYFYWYRQILGQKVEFLVSFYNNEISEKSEIFDDQFSVERPDGSNFTLKIRSTKLEDSAMYFCASSVEVPNTGELFFGEGSRLTVL.

The CDR3: CAISDAASSYEQYF. In DNA, the CDR3 is TGTGCCATCAGTGACGCGGCCAGCTCCTACGAGCAGTACTTC. The V gene is TRBV10-3, the J gene TRBJ2-7; D unclear. Trimming shortened V by 3 bases and J by 0 bases, and 9 bases separated the two germline ends. CDR3 length equals 14 residues. Looked up from germline, CDR1 is ENHRY and CDR2 is SYGVKD.

The J gene is TRBJ2-2, the V gene TRBV19; 7 bases are a match to TRBD1. CDR1 and CDR2 (germline): LNHDA, SQIVND (reference sequence). Trimming removed 8 bases from V and 6 bases from J; junction bases left unmatched: 9. The CDR3 sequence is 14 residues long. CDR3 protein: CASDREGSSGELFF. The CDR3, as DNA: TGTGCCAGTGACAGGGAAGGGTCTTCCGGGGAGCTGTTTTTT. Together with reference TRBV19 and TRBJ2-2, the CDR3 gives the full variable domain: DGGITQSPKYLFRKEGQNVTLSCEQNLNHDAMYWYRQDPGQGLRLIYYSQIVNDFQKGDIAEGYSVSREKKESFPLTVTSAQKNPTAFYLCASDREGSSGELFFGEGSRLTVL.

V usage is TRBV4-2 and J usage is TRBJ2-2; 8 bases map to TRBD2. V lost 5 bases to trimming and J lost 7 bases; unmatched junction nucleotides: 9. The CDR3 loop spans 15 amino acids. Germline CDR1 reads LGHNA; CDR2 reads YNFKEQ. For the CDR3, the DNA is TGTGCCAGCAGCGCTGGACTAGCAGAGGGCGGGGAGCTGTTTTTT. Its protein product is CASSAGLAEGGELFF.

The chain joins TRBV6-5 to TRBJ2-1; perhaps TRBD1 as D (6 bases). This CDR3 has 14 amino acids. Germline-derived CDR1 and CDR2 are MNHEY and SVGAGI. Trimming cost V 7 bases and J 6 bases, with 16 bases left between them. The CDR3 nucleotides read TGTGCCAGCACCCAGGGAACAGGGATCAATGAGCAGTTCTTC. Translated: CASTQGTGINEQFF.

This chain links TRBV6-1 with TRBJ1-1; D not certain. The germline V gene has CDR1 MNHNS and CDR2 SASEGT. Trimming cost V 1 base and J 3 bases, with 15 bases left between them. This CDR3 is 16 amino acids long. The CDR3 DNA reads as TGTGCCAGCAGTGAAGGAGAGAATCGGTTGTACACTGAAGCTTTCTTT. Amino acids: CASSEGENRLYTEAFF.

The genes are TRBV2 and TRBJ1-1; a weak D match, TRBD1 (6 bases). CDR1 is SNHLY and CDR2 is FYNNEI in the germline V gene. Trimming took off 6 bases at V and 1 base at J, with 15 bases between the two ends. This CDR3 is built from 15 residues. The CDR3 protein is CASRSQGPRNTEAFF. Written as DNA, the CDR3 is TGTGCCAGCAGGAGCCAGGGGCCTCGGAACACTGAAGCTTTCTTT.

DNA for the CDR3: TGTGCCAGCAGTAGGACAGGGAGGCACGAGCAGTACTTC. Its protein is CASSRTGRHEQYF. V usage is TRBV28 and J usage is TRBJ2-7; 8 nucleotides line up with TRBD1. The CDR3 totals 13 residues. Trimming at V came to 5 bases and at J to 5 bases, leaving 5 bases not matched to a gene. Germline CDR1 is MDHEN and CDR2 is SYDVKM.